This T cell receptor beta chain emerged from a study of molecular identifiers for immune sequencing clone quantification. In regard to this clonotype: The conserved closing phenylalanine or tryptophan is absent in this CDR3, likely reflecting a read error. The DNA is omitted, as the CDR3 cannot be located on it reliably, and the CDR3 follows TCRdb's listing.

TCRdb called the PCR reads again in MiXCR, with one record for every CDR3 protein. The sample holds some 590,000 distinct CDR3 sequences, about 25% seen once. The material sequenced was naive CD8+ T cells from blood, with Jurkat cell RNA spiked in. Subset meaning: FACS-sorted CD8+CD4-CCR7+CD45RA+ naive T cells. The sequence derives from a human donor in good health. Some libraries in this study had Jurkat cell RNA spiked in.

CDR3 in amino acids: CASSSRQGAERYL. The J gene is TRBJ2-7, the V gene TRBV5-5; the D segment call TRBD1 is taken from the table without a DNA check. The CDR3 length equals 13 residues, ends included. CDR1 and CDR2 from the germline V gene are SGHKS and YYEKEE (reference sequence).